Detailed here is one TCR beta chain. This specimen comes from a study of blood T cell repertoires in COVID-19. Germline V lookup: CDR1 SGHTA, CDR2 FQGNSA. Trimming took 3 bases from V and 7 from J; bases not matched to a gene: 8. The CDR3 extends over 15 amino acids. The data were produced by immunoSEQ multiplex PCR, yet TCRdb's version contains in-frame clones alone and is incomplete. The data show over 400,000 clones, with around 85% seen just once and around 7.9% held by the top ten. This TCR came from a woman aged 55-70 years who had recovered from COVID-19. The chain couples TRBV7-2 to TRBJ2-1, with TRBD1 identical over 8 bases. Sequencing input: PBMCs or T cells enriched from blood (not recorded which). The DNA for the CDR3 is TGTGCCAGCAGCTTTCTCGGACAGGGAAAGAATGAGCAGTTCTTC. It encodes CASSFLGQGKNEQFF.